This TCR beta chain was retrieved from a study of blood T cells in healthy people across ages. Study observations and caveats: There was a strong correlation between TCR beta diversity and naive T cell percentage.

A second PCR, run for about 6 to 11 cycles, used a sample-barcoded 5' primer plus a J-beta primer mix. Tags on each cDNA molecule came from a template-switch adaptor with 12 random nucleotides. Via MiXCR, TCRdb re-called the 5' RACE reads, giving one row per CDR3 protein. The sample lists more than 800,000 distinct CDR3 sequences; more than 25% were seen once. Turning to this clonotype: The antigen remains unidentified.

Material: blood. The clonotype originates from an elderly woman in good health.

CDR3 nucleotides: TGTGCCAGCAGTGCCTGGGGGGTCTCCTACGAGCAGTACTTC. It codes for CASSAWGVSYEQYF. V and J are TRBV28 and TRBJ2-7, with D perhaps TRBD2 (6 bases). The CDR3 loop spans 14 amino acids. V was pared by 5 bases and J by 0 bases, with 11 bases between. In germline, CDR1 is MDHEN, CDR2 SYDVKM.